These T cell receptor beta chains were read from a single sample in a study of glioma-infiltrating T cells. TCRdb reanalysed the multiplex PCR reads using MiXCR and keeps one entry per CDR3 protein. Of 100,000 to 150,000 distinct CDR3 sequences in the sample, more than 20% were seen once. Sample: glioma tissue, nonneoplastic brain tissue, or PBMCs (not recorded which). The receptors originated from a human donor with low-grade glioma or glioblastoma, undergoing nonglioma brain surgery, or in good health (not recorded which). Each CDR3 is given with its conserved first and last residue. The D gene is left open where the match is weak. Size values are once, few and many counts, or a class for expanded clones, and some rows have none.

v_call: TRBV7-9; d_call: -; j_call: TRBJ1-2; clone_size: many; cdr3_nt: TGTGCCAGCAGCTCCCCGGCTGGACAGAACTATGGCTACACCTTC; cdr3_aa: CASSSPAGQNYGYTF
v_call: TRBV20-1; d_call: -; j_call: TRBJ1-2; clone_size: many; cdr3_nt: TGCAGTGCTTTCTTAAGGGTTACAGAGAGTTATGGCTACACCTTC; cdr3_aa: CSAFLRVTESYGYTF
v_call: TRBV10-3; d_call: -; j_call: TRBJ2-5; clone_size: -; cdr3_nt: TGTGCCATCAGTGAGGCGGAGACCCAGTACTTC; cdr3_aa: CAISEAETQYF
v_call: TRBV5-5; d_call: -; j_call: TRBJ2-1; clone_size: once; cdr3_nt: TGTGCCAGCAGCTTGGGGAGGGTCCTTAGGAGGTACAATGAGCAGTTCTTC; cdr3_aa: CASSLGRVLRRYNEQFF
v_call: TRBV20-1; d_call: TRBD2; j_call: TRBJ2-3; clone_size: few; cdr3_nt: TGCAGTGCTCTCTCTAGCGGGGGGGGGGATACGCAGTATTTT; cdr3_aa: CSALSSGGGDTQYF
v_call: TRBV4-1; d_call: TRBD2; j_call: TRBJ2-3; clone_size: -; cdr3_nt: TGCGCCAGCAGCTTAGCGGGGGCCACAGATACGCAGTATTTT; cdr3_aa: CASSLAGATDTQYF
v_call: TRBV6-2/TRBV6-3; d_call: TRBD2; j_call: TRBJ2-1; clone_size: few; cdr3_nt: TGTGCCAGCAGTTACTTCGGGTTTGCGGGGGGGCGTAATGAGCAGTTCTTC; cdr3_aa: CASSYFGFAGGRNEQFF
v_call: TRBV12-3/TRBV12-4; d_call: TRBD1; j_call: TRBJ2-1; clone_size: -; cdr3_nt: TGTGCCAGCAGTACCCCCGGGACAGGCAATGAGCAGTTCTTC; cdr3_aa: CASSTPGTGNEQFF
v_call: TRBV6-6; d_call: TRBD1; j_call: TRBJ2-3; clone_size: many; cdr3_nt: TGTGCCAGCAGTTACGCCGGGACAGGCCTAATAGATACGCAGTATTTT; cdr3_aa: CASSYAGTGLIDTQYF
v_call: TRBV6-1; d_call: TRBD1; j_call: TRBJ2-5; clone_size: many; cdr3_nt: TGTGCCAGCAGTTCTCACGACAGGGACCGCGAGACCCAGTACTTC; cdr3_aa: CASSSHDRDRETQYF
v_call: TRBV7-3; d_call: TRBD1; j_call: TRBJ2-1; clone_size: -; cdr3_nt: TGTACCAGCAGCCAAGGACAGGTCAATGAGCAGTTCTTC; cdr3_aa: CTSSQGQVNEQFF
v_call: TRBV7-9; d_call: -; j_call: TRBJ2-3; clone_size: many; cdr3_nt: TGTGCCAGCAGCTTAGCGGTAGGGTTCACAGATACGCAGTATTTT; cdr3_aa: CASSLAVGFTDTQYF
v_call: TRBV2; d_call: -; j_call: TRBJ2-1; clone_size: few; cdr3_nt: TGTGCCAGCAGTGAAGGGGAGGCCCCTAACAATGAGCAGTTCTTC; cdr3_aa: CASSEGEAPNNEQFF
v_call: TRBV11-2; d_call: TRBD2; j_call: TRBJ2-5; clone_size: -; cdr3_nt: TGTGCCAGCAGCTTAACTAGCGGGGGGGCCCAGTACTTC; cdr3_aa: CASSLTSGGAQYF
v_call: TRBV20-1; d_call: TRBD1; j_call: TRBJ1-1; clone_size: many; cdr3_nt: TGCAGTGCTGTCCCGGGCAGGGGGCTGATGACTGAAGCTTTCTTT; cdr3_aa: CSAVPGRGLMTEAFF
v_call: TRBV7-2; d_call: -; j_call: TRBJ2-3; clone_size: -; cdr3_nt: TGTGCCAGCAGGTCCAGGAGCACAGATACGCAGTATTTT; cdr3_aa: CASRSRSTDTQYF
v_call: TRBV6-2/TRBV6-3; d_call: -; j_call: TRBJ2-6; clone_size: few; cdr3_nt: TGTGCCAGCCGAGGGGCTTATACTGGGGCCAACGTCCTGACTTTC; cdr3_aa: CASRGAYTGANVLTF
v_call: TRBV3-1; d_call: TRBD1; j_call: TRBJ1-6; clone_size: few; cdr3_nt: TGTGCCAGCAGCCAGGGACAGGATAATTCACCCCTCCACTTT; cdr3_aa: CASSQGQDNSPLHF
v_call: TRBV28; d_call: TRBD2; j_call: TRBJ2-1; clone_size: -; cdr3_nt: TGTGCCAGCAGTTACTTCGGGTTTGCGGGGGGGCGTAATGAGCAGTCCTTC; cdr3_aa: CASSYFGFAGGRNEQSF
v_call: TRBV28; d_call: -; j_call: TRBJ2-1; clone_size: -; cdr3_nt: TGTGCCAGCAGTTTTCAGGGGCCCACTTACTACAATGAGCAGTTCTTC; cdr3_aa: CASSFQGPTYYNEQFF
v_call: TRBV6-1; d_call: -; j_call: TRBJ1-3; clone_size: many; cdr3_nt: TGTGCCAGCGGGGGCCCTAAAAGAAACACCATATATTTT; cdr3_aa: CASGGPKRNTIYF
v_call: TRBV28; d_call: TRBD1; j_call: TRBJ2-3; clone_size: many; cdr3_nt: TGTGCCAGCAGTCCAGGGGGACGGAGCACAGATACGCAGTATTTT; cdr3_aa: CASSPGGRSTDTQYF
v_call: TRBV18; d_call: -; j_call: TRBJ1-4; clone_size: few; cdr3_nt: TGTGCCAGCTCACCGCCTGACAGCCTTCGAAATGAAAAACTGTTTTTT; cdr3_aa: CASSPPDSLRNEKLFF
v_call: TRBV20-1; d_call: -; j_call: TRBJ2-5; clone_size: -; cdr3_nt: TGCAGTGCTAGGGGACCCGAGCAAGAGACCCAGTACTTC; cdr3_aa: CSARGPEQETQYF
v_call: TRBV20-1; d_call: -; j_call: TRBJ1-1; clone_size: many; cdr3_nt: TGCAGTGCCCCCTCGGCGTGGACTGAAGCTTTCTTT; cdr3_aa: CSAPSAWTEAFF
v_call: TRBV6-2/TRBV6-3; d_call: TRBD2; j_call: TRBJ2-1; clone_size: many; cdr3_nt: TGTGCCAGCAGTTACCCTAGCGGGGGTCCCGGGAATGAGCAGTTCTTC; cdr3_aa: CASSYPSGGPGNEQFF
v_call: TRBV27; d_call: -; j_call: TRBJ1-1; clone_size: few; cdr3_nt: TGTGCCAGCAGTTTTCGGCCCAGGAACACTGAAGCTTTCTTT; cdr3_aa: CASSFRPRNTEAFF
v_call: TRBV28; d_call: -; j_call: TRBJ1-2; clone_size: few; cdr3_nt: TGTGCCAGCACCTATGGGGGTAACTATGGCTACACCTTC; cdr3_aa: CASTYGGNYGYTF
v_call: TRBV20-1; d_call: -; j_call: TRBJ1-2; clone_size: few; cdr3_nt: TGCAGTGCTAGAGATCCCCGGGGCGACTATGGCTACACCTTC; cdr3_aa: CSARDPRGDYGYTF
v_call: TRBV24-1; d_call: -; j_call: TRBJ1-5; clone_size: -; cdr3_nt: TGTGCCACCAGTCCTCAGGGCAGAGGACAGCCCCAGCATTTT; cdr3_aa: CATSPQGRGQPQHF
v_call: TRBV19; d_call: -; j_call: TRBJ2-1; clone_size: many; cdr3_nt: TGTGCCAGTAGTATTGGGGGCGGGCAGTTCTTC; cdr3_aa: CASSIGGGQFF
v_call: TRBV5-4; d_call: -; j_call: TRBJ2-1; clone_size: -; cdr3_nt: TGTGCCAGCAGCTCCATTACGAGTAGGGGGAGGAATGAGCAGTTCTTC; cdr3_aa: CASSSITSRGRNEQFF
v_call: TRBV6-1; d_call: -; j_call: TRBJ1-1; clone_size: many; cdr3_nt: TGTGCCAGCAGTTGGGGGGGCTCCGGGAGCACTGAAGCTTTCTTT; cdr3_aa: CASSWGGSGSTEAFF
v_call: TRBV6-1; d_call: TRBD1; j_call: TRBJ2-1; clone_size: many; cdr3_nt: TGTGCCAGCAGTGGCCGGGACAGACTTAGAAATGAGCAGTTCTTC; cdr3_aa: CASSGRDRLRNEQFF
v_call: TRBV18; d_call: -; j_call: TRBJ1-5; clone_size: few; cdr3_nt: TGTGCCAGCTCACTCACGATGGGGGGCACCTATAGCAATCAGCCCCAGCATTTT; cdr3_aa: CASSLTMGGTYSNQPQHF
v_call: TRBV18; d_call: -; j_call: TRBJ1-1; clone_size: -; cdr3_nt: TGTGCCAGCTCACGAGGGGGACGGAGCACTGAAGCTTTCTTT; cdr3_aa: CASSRGGRSTEAFF
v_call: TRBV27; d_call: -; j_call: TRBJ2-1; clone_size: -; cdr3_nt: TGTGCCGGCAGGCCTGGACTAGGGGGTTGGCTCTTC; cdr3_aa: CAGRPGLGGWLF
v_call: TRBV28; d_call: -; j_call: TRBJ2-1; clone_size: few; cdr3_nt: TGTGCCAGCAGTTCCCCCGGTGGGGGGAGCTCCTACAATGAGCAGTTCTTC; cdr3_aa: CASSSPGGGSSYNEQFF
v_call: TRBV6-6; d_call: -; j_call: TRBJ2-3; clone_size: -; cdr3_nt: TGTGCCAGCAGTTACGGTCGACGGGGGGCCACAGATACGCAGTATTTT; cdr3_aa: CASSYGRRGATDTQYF
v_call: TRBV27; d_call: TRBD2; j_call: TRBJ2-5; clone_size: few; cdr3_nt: TGTGCCAGCAGATCGGGGGGGGGACACAATGAGCAGTACTTC; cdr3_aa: CASRSGGGHNEQYF
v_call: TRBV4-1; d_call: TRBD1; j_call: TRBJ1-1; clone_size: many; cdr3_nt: TGCGCCAGCAGCCAAGGATGGGCAGGGGGCAGCCACACTGAAGCTTTCTTT; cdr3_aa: CASSQGWAGGSHTEAFF